What follows are 15 T cell receptor beta chains derived from one specimen sequenced in a study of T cell clonotyping in hematopoietic cell transplantation. The time point was: recipient sample about 28 days before transplant, after cytoreduction. TCRdb's copy holds only in-frame clones and misses some; the assay was immunoSEQ multiplex PCR. The sample yields fewer than 25,000 clones, about 72% seen once. The source was peripheral blood mononuclear cells, collected before stem cell transplant. All receptors derive from a man between 60 and 75 years old with acute myeloid leukemia. Some clones in this sample may be carry-over from other donors' samples.

The chain joins TRBV11-3 to TRBJ2-2, with D tentatively TRBD2 (6 bases). This CDR3 contains 14 residues. CDR1 and CDR2 from the germline V gene are SGHNT and YENEEA. Trimming took 6 bases from V and 5 from J, leaving 13 bases between them. The CDR3 DNA follows: TGTGCCAGCAGTCCGGGTGGGAGGACCGGGGAGCTGTTTTTT. Translation: CASSPGGRTGELFF.

This clone was detected a few times. V gene TRBV7-7 combines with J gene TRBJ2-7; possibly TRBD1 or TRBD2 for D (5 bases each). CDR1 and CDR2 from the germline V gene are SSHAT and FNYEAQ (reference sequence). This CDR3 is built from 15 residues. Trimming removed 1 base from V and 2 bases from J, with 12 bases in between. The CDR3 here is CASSLGQGPTYEQYF. CDR3 in DNA: TGTGCCAGCAGCTTAGGCCAGGGACCCACCTACGAGCAGTACTTC.

The V and J genes are TRBV29-1 and TRBJ2-2; 9 nucleotides line up with TRBD1. Trimming removed 7 bases from V and 3 bases from J; junction bases left unmatched: 6. Germline CDR1 reads SQVTM; CDR2 reads ANQGSEA. This CDR3 spans 14 amino acids. CDR3 sequence: CSARGQGDTGELFF. Here the CDR3 DNA reads TGCAGCGCGAGGGGACAGGGTGACACCGGGGAGCTGTTTTTT.

This chain uses TRBV7-2 with TRBJ1-5; no clear D gene. The CDR3 is 12 residues long. Germline V gene data show CDR1 as SGHTA and CDR2 as FQGNSA. V shed 6 bases and J shed 1 base, with 4 bases lying between them. The CDR3 DNA sequence: TGTGCCAGCAGTGTGAGCAATCAGCCCCAGCATTTT. Its protein product is CASSVSNQPQHF.

The chain joins TRBV5-1 to TRBJ2-5; the D gene is possibly TRBD2 (6 bases). This CDR3 has 15 residues. With 8 bases removed from V and 4 bases from J, the gap between germline ends came to 21 bases. Germline V gene data show CDR1 as SGHRS and CDR2 as YFSETQ. The CDR3 sequence is CASCTQGGSLETQYF. CDR3 nucleotides: TGCGCCAGTTGCACCCAAGGAGGGAGCCTAGAGACCCAGTACTTC.

The chain links TRBV6-1 to TRBJ1-1; D is uncertain. V lost 5 bases and J 1 base, leaving 11 bases between the germline ends. Germline V gene data show CDR1 as MNHNS and CDR2 as SASEGT. The CDR3 sequence is 14 residues long. The CDR3, as DNA: TGTGCCAGCAGTAGGGATTGGAAGAACACTGAAGCTTTCTTT. This translates into CASSRDWKNTEAFF.

This chain links TRBV5-1 with TRBJ1-4; D may be TRBD1 (6 bases). Germline V lookup: CDR1 SGHRS, CDR2 YFSETQ. V was shortened by 1 base and J by 8 bases, with 9 bases between the two germline ends. The CDR3 extends over 13 amino acids. The CDR3 here is CASSLSGDEKLFF. CDR3 nucleotides: TGCGCCAGCAGCTTGTCAGGGGACGAAAAACTGTTTTTT.

This clone was recorded once. In this CDR3 the conserved last residue, phenylalanine or tryptophan, is missing, so a read error is likely. CDR3 nucleotides: TGTGCCAGCAGTTTGAAACCCCAGGGGACCACAGATACGCAGTATCTT. This codes for CASSLKPQGTTDTQYL. The rearrangement uses TRBV28 and TRBJ2-3; the D gene is possibly TRBD1 (6 bases). The CDR3 contains 16 residues. Germline CDR1 reads MDHEN; CDR2 reads SYDVKM. Trimming took 3 bases from V and 2 from J, leaving 15 bases between them.

The chain links TRBV27 to TRBJ1-6; no firm D call. The CDR3 contains 15 residues. V lost 6 bases to trimming and J lost 13 bases, with 22 bases between them. Germline-derived CDR1 and CDR2 are MNHEY and SMNVEV (reference sequence). CDR3 sequence (DNA): TGTGCCAGCAGCAAGACGAGGTTGATTCCCCAGCCCCTCCACTTT. This codes for CASSKTRLIPQPLHF.

The chain recombines TRBV19 with TRBJ1-1; D is perhaps TRBD1 (5 bases). The germline V gene encodes CDR1 LNHDA and CDR2 SQIVND (reference sequence). The CDR3 is made up of 13 amino acids. V lost 7 bases, J lost 5 bases, and 14 bases lay in between. For the CDR3, the DNA is TGTGCCAGTAATAGGGGATGGACGACTGAAGCTTTCTTT. This translates into CASNRGWTTEAFF.

The chain is built from TRBV30 and TRBJ2-7; D is uncertain. CDR3 size: 12 residues. Trimming left V 2 bases short and J 4 bases short, with 9 bases between. CDR1 GTSNPN and CDR2 SVGIG come from the germline V gene (reference sequence). The CDR3 DNA reads as TGTGCCTGGAGTCCTACATCTTACGAGCAGTACTTC. Protein product: CAWSPTSYEQYF.

The chain has TRBV5-4 and TRBJ2-6; D is unresolved. CDR3 size: 15 residues. The V gene lost 0 bases and the J gene lost 3 bases, with 7 bases spanning the gap. Germline V gives CDR1 SGHNT, CDR2 YYREEE (reference sequence). The CDR3 bases are TGTGCCAGCAGCTTGGAAGGGCTTGGGGCCAACGTCCTGACTTTC. Encoded protein: CASSLEGLGANVLTF.

This clone has only a few counts. The chain is built from TRBV6-5 and TRBJ1-2, with D possibly being TRBD1 (6 bases). This CDR3 region has 12 residues. V lost 2 bases, J lost 10 bases, and 11 bases lay in between. The germline CDR1 and CDR2 sequences are MNHEY and SVGAGI. The CDR3 DNA reads as TGTGCCAGCAGTTACGCAGGGGCGGTCTACACCTTC. Translated: CASSYAGAVYTF.

The rearrangement links TRBV29-1 to TRBJ2-3; possibly TRBD2 for D (5 bases). Between the trimmed V and J ends, which lost 1 base and 5 bases, there was a span of 10 bases. The length of the CDR3 is 13 residues. The germline CDR1 and CDR2 sequences are SQVTM and ANQGSEA. CDR3 region: CSVEGLEVDTQYF. The CDR3 DNA reads as TGCAGCGTTGAAGGACTGGAGGTAGATACGCAGTATTTT.

The CDR3 sequence: CASSQGGEGNQPQHF. The CDR3 nucleotides are TGTGCCAGCTCCCAGGGGGGGGAGGGCAATCAGCCCCAGCATTTT. The J gene is TRBJ1-5, the V gene TRBV27; 7 bases agree with TRBD1. The CDR3 consists of 15 residues. The V gene's germline CDR1 is MNHEY and CDR2 SMNVEV (reference sequence). V gave up 8 bases and J gave up 2 bases; unmatched junction bases: 9.